This TCR beta chain was captured in a study of blood T cell repertoires in COVID-19. Across the whole study: Both acute and convalescent COVID-19 samples were obtained from the United States, Italy and Spain. From T cells, B-cell-depleted T cells, or PBMCs came the material, which was cDNA or gDNA.

Trimming cost V 0 bases and J 13 bases; bases outside gene matches: 23. The CDR3 has 18 amino acids. Germline V gene lookup returns CDR1 LNHNV and CDR2 YYDKDF (reference sequence). Clones were read by immunoSEQ multiplex PCR, and TCRdb kept only the in-frame ones, dropping some. Of under 200,000 clones in the sample, 80% to 90% were seen once. The receptor's source is a woman aged 70 to 79 who had recovered from COVID-19. The chain employs TRBV15 and TRBJ1-2, with 7 bases identical to TRBD1. The sample was peripheral blood. CDR3 in amino acids: CATSREGSWIGGYSPPTF. In DNA, the CDR3 is TGTGCCACCAGCAGAGAAGGAAGTTGGATAGGGGGCTACAGTCCCCCCACCTTC.